Following are 29 T cell receptor beta chains from one sample sequenced in a study of CD8 T cells in Susac syndrome. Random hexamers were used to reverse transcribe an amount of about 0.5 to 1 ug RNA. TCRdb analysed the immunoSEQ multiplex PCR reads with MiXCR anew, one entry per CDR3 protein. The data show under 350,000 distinct CDR3 sequences, with around 92% seen just once and over 0.05% held by the top ten. Sequencing was performed on CD4+ T cells from PBMCs. These receptors were collected from a human donor with multiple sclerosis.

The chain is built from TRBV7-9 and TRBJ1-1; 8 positions match TRBD1. CDR3 length: 14 residues. V was clipped by 4 bases and J by 5 bases; unmatched bases: 6. Germline CDR1 and CDR2: SEHNR and FQNEAQ (reference sequence). In DNA, the CDR3 is TGTGCCAGCAGCTCCACAGGGGGGCGGACTGAAGCTTTCTTT. Protein: CASSSTGGRTEAFF.

The rearrangement links TRBV7-2 to TRBJ2-3; 10 bases are a match to TRBD1. The CDR3 runs 14 residues. The V segment lost 5 bases and the J segment 5 bases; nucleotides outside the gene matches: 4. Germline V gene data show CDR1 as SGHTA and CDR2 as FQGNSA. CDR3 bases: TGTGCCAGCAGCCAGGGACAGGGGAAAGATACGCAGTATTTT. Translating it yields CASSQGQGKDTQYF.

V gene TRBV20-1 combines with J gene TRBJ1-5; D call uncertain. CDR1 and CDR2 (germline): DFQATT, SNEGSKA (reference sequence). V dropped 6 bases and J dropped 2 bases, with 14 bases sitting between them. This CDR3 region has 14 residues. As DNA, the CDR3 is TGCAGTGCCTCGGCTCCGGAGGGCAATCAGCCCCAGCATTTT. It translates to CSASAPEGNQPQHF.

The chain couples TRBV7-3 to TRBJ2-2; 12 nucleotides agree with TRBD1. V lost 2 bases to trimming and J lost 6 bases; unmatched junction nucleotides: 4. The CDR3 is made up of 16 amino acids. In germline, CDR1 is SGHTA, CDR2 FQGTGA. CDR3: CASSLVGTGGPGELFF. The CDR3 region has the DNA TGTGCCAGCAGCTTAGTCGGGACAGGGGGCCCCGGGGAGCTGTTTTTT.

The genes are TRBV7-2 and TRBJ2-7, with D possibly TRBD2 on 5 matching bases. The V gene lost 4 bases and the J gene lost 3 bases, with 13 bases spanning the gap. This CDR3 has 14 residues. Germline lookup yields CDR1 SGHTA and CDR2 FQGNSA. The CDR3 DNA reads as TGTGCCAGCAGCTCGAGGGCCAGAGGCTACGAGCAGTACTTC. It codes for CASSSRARGYEQYF.

The chain carries TRBV25-1 and TRBJ2-1, with D perhaps matching TRBD1 (5 bases). The CDR3 loop spans 11 amino acids. Trimming shortened V by 4 bases and J by 10 bases, and 8 bases separated the two germline ends. Germline V gene data show CDR1 as MGHDK and CDR2 as SYGVNS. In nucleotides, the CDR3 is TGTGCCAGCAGTGGTCACAGGGAGCAGTTCTTC. Amino acids: CASSGHREQFF.

V and J are TRBV25-1 and TRBJ1-2; D not resolved. From germline, CDR1 is MGHDK and CDR2 SYGVNS. With 1 base removed from V and 6 bases from J, the gap between germline ends came to 15 bases. This CDR3 region has 15 residues. The CDR3 protein is CASSESPGRRDGYTF. Here the CDR3 DNA reads TGTGCCAGCAGTGAATCCCCCGGACGGAGAGATGGCTACACCTTC.

CDR3 loop: CASSDLVGEPQHF. CDR3 bases: TGTGCCAGCAGTGATCTTGTCGGGGAGCCCCAGCATTTT. V is TRBV2 and J is TRBJ1-5; D is unresolved. The CDR3 consists of 13 residues. Germline assignment: CDR1 SNHLY and CDR2 FYNNEI. Trimming took 3 bases from V and 8 from J, leaving 11 bases between them.

The V gene is TRBV15, the J gene TRBJ2-1; D perhaps matches TRBD2 (5 bases). V was pared by 1 base and J by 8 bases, with 15 bases between. The germline CDR1 and CDR2 sequences are LNHNV and YYDKDF (reference sequence). This CDR3 contains 15 residues. The CDR3 DNA follows: TGTGCCACCAGCAGAGGGGTTCTAGCAACGGATGAGCAGTTCTTC. Translation: CATSRGVLATDEQFF.

The chain carries TRBV12-3 or TRBV12-4 and TRBJ2-3; TRBD2 aligns across 10 bases. V trimming: 7 bases; J trimming: 7 bases; junction bases outside the gene matches: 11. The CDR3 has 15 amino acids. CDR3 sequence: CASNPASGSGNTQYF. DNA for the CDR3: TGTGCCAGCAACCCGGCTAGCGGGAGTGGGAATACGCAGTATTTT.

The chain is built from TRBV3-1 and TRBJ2-6; 10 positions match TRBD2. The germline CDR1 and CDR2 sequences are LGHDT and YNNKEL (reference sequence). This CDR3 comprises 17 residues. V gave up 4 bases and J gave up 1 base; unmatched junction bases: 4. The CDR3 sequence is CASSRHSGRSGANVLTF. CDR3 in DNA: TGTGCCAGCAGCCGCCATAGCGGGAGGTCTGGGGCCAACGTCCTGACTTTC.

The gene calls are TRBV19 and TRBJ2-4, with a possible D match to TRBD2 (6 bases). From germline, CDR1 is LNHDA and CDR2 SQIVND (reference sequence). The CDR3 runs to 14 residues. Trimming removed 3 bases at V and 4 bases at J, with 10 bases between. The CDR3 coding sequence is TGTGCCAGTAGTATCTCCGGGGGTAAAAACATTCAGTACTTC. Residues: CASSISGGKNIQYF.

This clonotype was detected only a few times. This chain connects TRBV7-2 to TRBJ2-1; tentative D call: TRBD1 (6 bases). V was trimmed by 0 bases and J by 4 bases, leaving 7 bases between them. This CDR3 comprises 14 residues. CDR1 is SGHTA and CDR2 is FQGNSA in the germline V gene. The CDR3 here is CASSLATGYNEQFF. CDR3 DNA sequence: TGTGCCAGCAGCTTAGCGACAGGTTACAATGAGCAGTTCTTC.

This clonotype was counted only a few times. The chain couples TRBV27 to TRBJ2-3, with D unclear. CDR1 is MNHEY and CDR2 is SMNVEV in the germline V gene (reference sequence). V lost 2 bases and J 4 bases, leaving 10 bases between the germline ends. This CDR3 contains 14 residues. The CDR3 sequence is CASSLRLAADTQYF. CDR3 in DNA: TGTGCCAGCAGTTTACGGCTGGCGGCAGATACGCAGTATTTT.

The rearrangement links TRBV10-3 to TRBJ2-3; no clear D. The CDR3 covers 12 residues. Trimming removed 9 bases from V and 6 bases from J, with 13 bases in between. The V gene's germline CDR1 is ENHRY and CDR2 SYGVKD. The CDR3 DNA follows: TGTGCCATAGGGCCTGATGGGGATACGCAGTATTTT. Its protein product is CAIGPDGDTQYF.

The V call is TRBV18, the J call TRBJ1-1; D remains unclear. With 5 bases removed from V and 1 base from J, the gap between germline ends came to 8 bases. The V gene's germline CDR1 is KGHSH and CDR2 LQKENI. The CDR3 runs 13 residues. In nucleotides, the CDR3 is TGTGCCAGCTCAGGAAGGGCGAACACTGAAGCTTTCTTT. Translating it yields CASSGRANTEAFF.

The rearrangement joins TRBV20-1 to TRBJ1-1; 8 nucleotides line up with TRBD1. The CDR3 is 14 amino acids. Trimming cost V 4 bases and J 6 bases; bases outside gene matches: 10. Germline values: CDR1 DFQATT, CDR2 SNEGSKA (reference sequence). The CDR3 loop is CSATLRGRIAEAFF. The CDR3 DNA follows: TGCAGTGCTACCCTCAGGGGGCGCATAGCTGAAGCTTTCTTT.

This chain uses TRBV7-2 with TRBJ1-2; maybe TRBD1 (5 bases). The CDR3 spans 16 residues. Germline CDR1 reads SGHTA; CDR2 reads FQGNSA. V lost 1 base, J lost 4 bases, and 16 bases lay in between. CDR3 nucleotide sequence: TGTGCCAGCAGCTTAGATAGTCGGGGCGGAGGCTATGGCTACACCTTC. Its protein is CASSLDSRGGGYGYTF.

This rearrangement joins TRBV30 to TRBJ2-6; TRBD1 matches 8 bases. The V and J ends lost 3 bases and 0 bases, in that order; junction bases with no gene match: 10. Germline assignment: CDR1 GTSNPN and CDR2 SVGIG (reference sequence). The CDR3 has 18 residues. This chain's CDR3 is CAWRRDRRTLSGANVLTF. The CDR3 DNA reads TGTGCCTGGAGAAGGGACAGGCGAACCCTCTCTGGGGCCAACGTCCTGACTTTC.

The chain uses TRBV4-2 and TRBJ2-6, with 10 nucleotides matching TRBD2. The germline V gene has CDR1 LGHNA and CDR2 YNFKEQ. The CDR3 extends over 18 amino acids. Unmatched junction bases numbered 9, after V lost 5 bases and J lost 2 bases. The CDR3, as DNA: TGTGCCAGCAGCAGGTTAGCGGGAGGAATCACTGGGGCCAACGTCCTGACTTTC. Translated, it gives CASSRLAGGITGANVLTF.

The rearrangement joins TRBV19 to TRBJ2-1; 10 bases are a match to TRBD2. The CDR3 has 14 residues. The germline gives CDR1 LNHDA, CDR2 SQIVND (reference sequence). J was trimmed by 8 bases and V by 5 bases; bases with no gene match: 6. The CDR3, as DNA: TGTGCCAGTAGTCCCAGCGGGGGGGCCTATGAGCAGTTCTTC. Its protein is CASSPSGGAYEQFF.

The V call is TRBV18, the J call TRBJ2-3, with 8 bases matching TRBD2. CDR1 KGHSH and CDR2 LQKENI come from the germline V gene. Trimming took 1 base from V and 2 from J; bases not matched to a gene: 5. The CDR3 is 16 residues long. The CDR3 loop reads CASSPRPGRATDTQYF. As DNA, the CDR3 is TGTGCCAGCTCACCACGTCCCGGGAGGGCCACAGATACGCAGTATTTT.

The chain carries TRBV6-5 and TRBJ2-7; 10 bases are shared with TRBD1. The V and J ends lost 0 bases and 5 bases, in that order; junction bases with no gene match: 7. This CDR3 is 16 amino acids long. Germline V gene data show CDR1 as MNHEY and CDR2 as SVGAGI. This chain's CDR3 is CASSYSSGTGDHEQYF. The CDR3 nucleotides are TGTGCCAGCAGTTACTCATCCGGGACAGGGGACCACGAGCAGTACTTC.

CDR3 residues: CAWSVNGYEQYF. CDR3 sequence (DNA): TGTGCCTGGAGTGTAAACGGGTACGAGCAGTACTTC. The chain recombines TRBV30 with TRBJ2-7; D ambiguous. Trimming pared 0 bases from V and 4 bases from J, leaving 7 bases between. From germline, CDR1 is GTSNPN and CDR2 SVGIG (reference sequence). CDR3 length: 12 residues.

The V call is TRBV20-1, the J call TRBJ2-2; D remains ambiguous. Trimming cost V 3 bases and J 4 bases, with 18 bases left between them. Germline CDR1 is DFQATT and CDR2 is SNEGSKA (reference sequence). The CDR3 spans 16 residues. CDR3 DNA sequence: TGCAGTGCTAGGAGTACCCGGTCCGGTGCCACCGGGGAGCTGTTTTTT. Protein sequence: CSARSTRSGATGELFF.

The chain couples TRBV19 to TRBJ2-3, with D possibly matching TRBD1 (6 bases). The CDR3 spans 15 residues. Deletions cut 1 base from V and 1 base from J, with 9 bases between. The germline V gene encodes CDR1 LNHDA and CDR2 SQIVND (reference sequence). The CDR3 is CASSIGGQGTDTQYF. In DNA form, the CDR3 reads TGTGCCAGTAGTATAGGGGGGCAGGGCACAGATACGCAGTATTTT.

This clonotype occurred once. V usage is TRBV19 and J usage is TRBJ1-1; possible D gene TRBD1, 5 bases. The germline CDR1 and CDR2 sequences are LNHDA and SQIVND (reference sequence). The CDR3 totals 14 residues. V shed 4 bases and J shed 1 base, with 10 bases lying between them. The CDR3, as DNA: TGTGCCAGTAGTAAAGGGACGCGGAACACTGAAGCTTTCTTT. This gives the protein CASSKGTRNTEAFF.

CDR3 residues: CASSLRSRPSGGFTDTQYF. The CDR3 DNA is TGCGCCAGCAGCTTGAGGTCCCGTCCTAGCGGGGGGTTCACAGATACGCAGTATTTT. The gene calls are TRBV5-1 and TRBJ2-3, with 11 positions matching TRBD2. The J segment lost 2 bases and the V segment lost 1 base, leaving 12 bases of the junction unmatched. Germline loops: CDR1 SGHRS, CDR2 YFSETQ. The CDR3 extends over 19 amino acids.

The chain employs TRBV20-1 and TRBJ2-1; D may be TRBD2 (6 bases). V was trimmed by 5 bases and J by 8 bases, leaving 19 bases between them. This CDR3 comprises 14 residues. The germline gives CDR1 DFQATT, CDR2 SNEGSKA (reference sequence). CDR3 nucleotides: TGCAGTGCTGGGGGTCGGGGAGGCGTCCATGAGCAGTTCTTC. Translated: CSAGGRGGVHEQFF.